These 16 T cell receptor beta chains were all obtained from the same sample, sequenced in a study of blood T cell repertoires in COVID-19. This table comes from immunoSEQ multiplex PCR, and its TCRdb copy is limited to in-frame clones, with some not included. In the table there are more than 140,000 clones, under 85% of which are singletons. The sample comprised peripheral blood. These receptors all stem from a human donor in a cohort sampled during active COVID-19.

The chain uses TRBV9 and TRBJ2-7; 11 nucleotides line up with TRBD2. The CDR3 runs to 15 residues. With 0 bases clipped from V and 5 bases from J, the junction kept 4 bases outside the gene matches. Germline V lookup: CDR1 SGDLS, CDR2 YYNGEE. CDR3 protein: CASSVEIAGGNEQYF. In DNA form, the CDR3 reads TGTGCCAGCAGCGTAGAAATAGCGGGAGGGAACGAGCAGTACTTC.

The chain combines TRBV6-5 with TRBJ2-7, with 7 bases aligning to TRBD1. V shed 6 bases, J shed 2 bases, and the junction held 10 bases outside the gene matches. The CDR3 spans 15 residues. In germline, CDR1 is MNHEY, CDR2 SVGAGI. DNA for the CDR3: TGTGCCAGCAGCCAAAACCGACAGGGCCCCTACGAGCAGTACTTC. This codes for CASSQNRQGPYEQYF.

The J gene is TRBJ2-5, the V gene TRBV25-1; D remains unclear. V lost 5 bases and J 4 bases, leaving 11 bases between the germline ends. Germline V gene sequence: CDR1 MGHDK, CDR2 SYGVNS. The CDR3 covers 13 residues. Written as DNA, the CDR3 is TGTGCCAGCAGTTATTTGCCCGGAGAGACCCAGTACTTC. It specifies CASSYLPGETQYF.

In the case of this clone: The identical CDR3 is also encoded by other nucleotide sequences in the sample. The V call is TRBV7-3, the J call TRBJ2-3; 7 bases agree with TRBD2. Looked up from germline, CDR1 is SGHTA and CDR2 is FQGTGA. Unmatched junction bases numbered 2, after V lost 1 base and J lost 4 bases. This CDR3 contains 14 residues. Here the CDR3 DNA reads TGTGCCAGCAGCTTAAGCGGGAGTGCAGATACGCAGTATTTT. It specifies CASSLSGSADTQYF.

The chain is built from TRBV7-3 and TRBJ1-6, with a weak D call TRBD1 (5 bases). Looked up from germline, CDR1 is SGHTA and CDR2 is FQGTGA. The V gene lost 5 bases and the J gene lost 10 bases, with 12 bases spanning the gap. The CDR3 is 13 amino acids. Here the CDR3 DNA reads TGTGCCAGCAGCCCATCCCCAGGGTCACCCCTCCACTTT. It is translated as CASSPSPGSPLHF.

The V call is TRBV6-2 or TRBV6-3, the J call TRBJ2-7; D perhaps matches TRBD1 (5 bases). The CDR3 consists of 17 residues. Trimming took off 1 base at V and 1 base at J, with 17 bases between the two ends. Germline V gene data show CDR1 as MNHEY and CDR2 as SVGEGT. CDR3 sequence reads: CASSYLPGAGSSYEQYF. As DNA, the CDR3 is TGTGCCAGCAGTTACTTGCCCGGAGCAGGGTCTTCCTACGAGCAGTACTTC.

The count of this clone is one. This chain links TRBV6-2 or TRBV6-3 with TRBJ1-3, with a possible D match to TRBD1 (6 bases). The CDR3 is 15 amino acids. Germline CDR1 MNHEY, CDR2 SVGEGT. Trimming took 5 bases from V and 0 from J, leaving 11 bases between them. The CDR3 region is CASSVTGVSGNTIYF. Written as DNA, the CDR3 is TGTGCCAGCAGTGTGACAGGCGTCTCTGGAAACACCATATATTTT.

The chain combines TRBV2 with TRBJ1-6; no clear D gene. The CDR3 runs 11 residues. The ends were cut back, 7 bases at V and 6 bases at J, with 4 bases in the middle. Germline values: CDR1 SNHLY, CDR2 FYNNEI. The CDR3 region has the DNA TGTGCCAGCACCCGTAATTCACCCCTCCACTTT. Its protein product is CASTRNSPLHF.

The chain links TRBV30 to TRBJ1-2; 11 bases agree with TRBD1. Germline trimming cut 0 bases from V and 1 base from J; bases unmatched to any gene: 7. CDR3 length equals 17 residues. Germline values: CDR1 GTSNPN, CDR2 SVGIG (reference sequence). CDR3 region: CAWSVRDRGNNNYGYTF. The CDR3 DNA sequence: TGTGCCTGGAGTGTACGGGACAGGGGGAACAATAACTATGGCTACACCTTC.

The chain couples TRBV30 to TRBJ1-4; unclear D gene. V was cut by 4 bases and J by 4 bases, with 10 bases left in between. The CDR3 contains 13 residues. The germline V gene encodes CDR1 GTSNPN and CDR2 SVGIG (reference sequence). The CDR3 bases are TGTGCCTGGATTTCGGGGTTTAATGAAAAACTGTTTTTT. Its protein is CAWISGFNEKLFF.

The J gene is TRBJ2-5, the V gene TRBV6-2 or TRBV6-3; weak D call: TRBD1 (5 bases). The CDR3 covers 16 residues. V shed 2 bases and J shed 3 bases, with 16 bases lying between them. Germline loops: CDR1 MNHEY, CDR2 SVGEGT. CDR3 region: CASSYPWAGMKETQYF. CDR3 DNA: TGTGCCAGCAGTTACCCCTGGGCAGGGATGAAAGAGACCCAGTACTTC.

This clone was counted once. The chain combines TRBV5-6 with TRBJ2-5; D unresolved. Germline values: CDR1 SGHDT, CDR2 YYEEEE. CDR3 length: 17 residues. V dropped 3 bases and J dropped 4 bases, with 22 bases sitting between them. DNA for the CDR3: TGTGCCAGCAGCTCAGGTCTGGTGGCAGCCCTCCTAGAGACCCAGTACTTC. Its protein is CASSSGLVAALLETQYF.

The rearrangement joins TRBV2 to TRBJ1-1; D ambiguous. Germline CDR1 reads SNHLY; CDR2 reads FYNNEI. V was trimmed by 6 bases and J by 5 bases, leaving 16 bases between them. The CDR3 loop spans 14 amino acids. The DNA of the CDR3 is TGTGCCAGCAGCGAAACTATCGGTCGGACTGAAGCTTTCTTT. This codes for CASSETIGRTEAFF.

The chain recombines TRBV5-1 with TRBJ1-1; 10 bases agree with TRBD1. This CDR3 has 14 residues. Per germline, CDR1 SGHRS and CDR2 YFSETQ. V was clipped by 5 bases and J by 6 bases; unmatched bases: 7. The CDR3 nucleotides are TGCGCCAGCAGACGGACAGGGGGTGACCCTGAAGCTTTCTTT. Translated: CASRRTGGDPEAFF.

This clone occurred once. The V gene is TRBV3-1 (or the pseudogene TRBV3-2), the J gene TRBJ2-5, with a weak D call TRBD1 (5 bases). V was cut by 3 bases and J by 9 bases, with 14 bases left in between. Per the germline V gene, CDR1 is LGHDT and CDR2 is YNNKEL (reference sequence). The CDR3 has 13 amino acids. The CDR3: CASSHQTVEAQYF. The CDR3 DNA follows: TGTGCCAGCAGCCACCAGACAGTCGAGGCCCAGTACTTC.

This chain uses TRBV6-5 with TRBJ1-1, with 7 bases fitting TRBD1. With 8 bases clipped from V and 1 base from J, the junction kept 7 bases outside the gene matches. CDR3 length: 14 amino acids. The V gene's germline CDR1 is MNHEY and CDR2 SVGAGI. CDR3 nucleotide sequence: TGTGCCAGCGGAAGGGACAGATCGAACACTGAAGCTTTCTTT. This translates into CASGRDRSNTEAFF.